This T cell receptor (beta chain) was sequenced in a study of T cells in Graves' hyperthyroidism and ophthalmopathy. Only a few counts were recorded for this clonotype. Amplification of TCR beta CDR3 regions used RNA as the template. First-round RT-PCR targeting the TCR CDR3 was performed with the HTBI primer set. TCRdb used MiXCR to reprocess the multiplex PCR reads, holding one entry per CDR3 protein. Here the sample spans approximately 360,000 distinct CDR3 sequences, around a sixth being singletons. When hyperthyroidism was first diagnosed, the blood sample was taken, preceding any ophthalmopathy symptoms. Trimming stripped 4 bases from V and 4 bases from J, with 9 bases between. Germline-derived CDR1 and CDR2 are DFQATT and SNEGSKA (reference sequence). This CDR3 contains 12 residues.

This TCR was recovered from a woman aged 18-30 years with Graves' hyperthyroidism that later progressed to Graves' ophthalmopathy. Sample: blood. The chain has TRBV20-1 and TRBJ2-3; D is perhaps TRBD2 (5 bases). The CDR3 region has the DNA TGCAGTGCTAAGGAGGACCCAGATACGCAGTATTTT. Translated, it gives CSAKEDPDTQYF.